One sample yielded the 11 T cell receptor beta chains listed below, sequenced in a study of early T cells in non-severe SARS-CoV-2 infection (dated by TCRdb to about 2021). Receptor amplification or capture employed 5' RACE. Sequencing took place on a NextSeq 500. In TCRdb, the public reads were trimmed at Q25 with fastp and aligned with MiXCR, with productive beta chains retained. Each entry is one CDR3 protein sequence, shown with its most common DNA and genes. Present in this sample are tens of thousands of distinct CDR3 sequences, 9.5% to 13% of which were seen just once. The ten top clones hold about 7.1% of the sample. Sequencing used whole blood, obtained at baseline. These receptors all stem from an adult who was a healthcare worker with PCR-confirmed SARS-CoV-2 infection or an uninfected control (not recorded which).

This clonotype was seen at least ten times. The CDR3 spells CASGGGTRGYTF. The DNA for the CDR3 is TGTGCCAGCGGAGGAGGGACCAGGGGCTACACCTTC. The genes are TRBV2 and TRBJ1-2; a weak D match, TRBD1 (5 bases). Trimming pared 8 bases from V and 8 bases from J, leaving 15 bases between. Germline V gene data show CDR1 as SNHLY and CDR2 as FYNNEI. The CDR3 is 12 residues long.

This clonotype was seen more than once but under ten times. The chain combines TRBV20-1 with TRBJ1-6; TRBD1 matches at 9 bases. CDR3 size: 11 residues. Trimming cost V 3 bases and J 17 bases; bases outside gene matches: 5. Per germline, CDR1 DFQATT and CDR2 SNEGSKA (reference sequence). The CDR3 DNA reads as TGCAGTGCTAGTTCGGGGACAGGGTTCCACTTT. It encodes CSASSGTGFHF.

This clonotype has at least ten counts. The V gene is TRBV6-5, the J gene TRBJ1-1, with TRBD1 as a possible D gene (5 bases). CDR3 length: 16 amino acids. From germline, CDR1 is MNHEY and CDR2 SVGAGI. With 5 bases removed from V and 2 bases from J, the gap between germline ends came to 18 bases. DNA for the CDR3: TGTGCCAGCAGTCGATCAGGGCCCCGGCCTAACACTGAAGCTTTCTTT. Translating it yields CASSRSGPRPNTEAFF.

The chain uses TRBV18 and TRBJ2-1; the D gene is possibly TRBD2 (6 bases). V lost 0 bases and J 6 bases, leaving 9 bases between the germline ends. The germline V gene encodes CDR1 KGHSH and CDR2 LQKENI. The CDR3 is 14 residues long. The CDR3 spells CASSPPLAGNEQFF. The CDR3 DNA reads as TGTGCCAGCTCACCACCACTAGCCGGCAATGAGCAGTTCTTC.

The V gene is TRBV12-3 or TRBV12-4, the J gene TRBJ1-5; D is uncertain. The CDR3 extends over 15 amino acids. Trimming shortened V by 5 bases and J by 0 bases, and 11 bases separated the two germline ends. This chain's CDR3 is CASSAARGSNQPQHF. The CDR3 DNA sequence: TGTGCCAGCAGTGCAGCCCGGGGTAGCAATCAGCCCCAGCATTTT.

This clonotype has just a few counts. The chain joins TRBV5-1 to TRBJ2-2; D tentatively fits TRBD1 or TRBD2 (5 bases each). Trimming stripped 5 bases from V and 1 base from J, with 15 bases between. Germline CDR1 SGHRS, CDR2 YFSETQ. The CDR3 contains 16 residues. The CDR3 protein is CASRLLGDLNTGELFF. In nucleotides, the CDR3 is TGCGCCAGCAGGTTATTGGGGGATTTGAACACCGGGGAGCTGTTTTTT.

There are many counts of this clonotype. J is TRBJ1-4 and V is TRBV15; 7 positions match TRBD1. The germline V gene has CDR1 LNHNV and CDR2 YYDKDF (reference sequence). Unmatched junction bases numbered 7, after V lost 1 base and J lost 5 bases. The CDR3 is 16 residues long. DNA for the CDR3: TGTGCCACCAGCAGAGGCCGATCGACAGGGAATGAAAAACTGTTTTTT. This gives the protein CATSRGRSTGNEKLFF.

This clonotype was counted only a few times. This chain connects TRBV28 to TRBJ2-7; 9 bases match TRBD2. Germline V gene lookup returns CDR1 MDHEN and CDR2 SYDVKM. Trimming took 5 bases from V and 0 from J; bases not matched to a gene: 8. CDR3 length: 16 amino acids. In DNA, the CDR3 is TGTGCCAGCAGTGACCCTAGCGGGATATACTCCTACGAGCAGTACTTC. It is translated as CASSDPSGIYSYEQYF.

This clonotype was seen at least ten times. The chain recombines TRBV7-6 with TRBJ2-3, with D unresolved. In germline, CDR1 is SGHVS, CDR2 FNYEAQ. Trimming pared 3 bases from V and 2 bases from J, leaving 6 bases between. The CDR3 totals 13 residues. In nucleotides, the CDR3 is TGTGCCAGCAGCTTTCCTAACACAGATACGCAGTATTTT. Protein product: CASSFPNTDTQYF.

This clonotype came up a few times. The chain joins TRBV2 to TRBJ1-5; a weak D match, TRBD1 (5 bases). This CDR3 contains 13 residues. Trimming pared 7 bases from V and 1 base from J, leaving 8 bases between. CDR1 is SNHLY and CDR2 is FYNNEI in the germline V gene. The CDR3 reads CASKTASNQPQHF. As DNA, the CDR3 is TGTGCCAGCAAGACAGCCAGCAATCAGCCCCAGCATTTT. Combining the CDR3 with reference TRBV2 and TRBJ1-5 gives the whole variable domain EPEVTQTPSHQVTQMGQEVILRCVPISNHLYFYWYRQILGQKVEFLVSFYNNEISEKSEIFDDQFSVERPDGSNFTLKIRSTKLEDSAMYFCASKTASNQPQHFGDGTRLSIL.

The chain links TRBV7-8 to TRBJ1-1; possibly TRBD1 for D (5 bases). The germline CDR1 and CDR2 sequences are SGHVS and FQNEAQ. The V end lost 8 bases, the J end lost 1 base, and 17 bases lay between the germline ends. The CDR3 has 15 residues. Here the CDR3 DNA reads TGTGCCAGCTCCAAACAGGCGTATGGGAACACTGAAGCTTTCTTT. This codes for CASSKQAYGNTEAFF. The complete variable domain, with remaining parts taken from reference TRBV7-8 and TRBJ1-1, reads GAGVSQSPRYKVAKRGQDVALRCDPISGHVSLFWYQQALGQGPEFLTYFQNEAQLDKSGLPSDRFFAERPEGSVSTLKIQRTQQEDSAVYLCASSKQAYGNTEAFFGQGTRLTVV.